The 10 T cell receptor beta chains presented below share a single source sample, sequenced in a study of graft-versus-host responses after intestinal transplantation. The method was immunoSEQ multiplex PCR; TCRdb's version includes in-frame clones alone and lacks a portion of them. In the table there are about 15,000 clones, about 27% of which are singletons. The material was alloreactive CD4+ T cells from a mixed lymphocyte reaction culture, obtained before intestinal transplant. Subset noted: CFSE-low proliferating T cells sorted from roughly 6-day pre-transplant mixed lymphocyte reaction (GvH or HvG direction). These TCRs come from a human patient who received an intestinal transplant.

By share, this clone ranks as medium-sized. The chain uses TRBV5-1 and TRBJ1-2; D call uncertain. Trimming cost V 0 bases and J 5 bases, with 17 bases left between them. The germline V gene encodes CDR1 SGHRS and CDR2 YFSETQ. This CDR3 is 16 amino acids long. The CDR3 DNA reads TGCGCCAGCAGCTTGGCCGTCGGAGCCGGGTCATATGGCTACACCTTC. Translating it yields CASSLAVGAGSYGYTF.

The gene calls are TRBV5-1 and TRBJ1-2; tentative D call: TRBD1 (5 bases). In germline, CDR1 is SGHRS, CDR2 YFSETQ. With 0 bases removed from V and 4 bases from J, the gap between germline ends came to 7 bases. The CDR3 has 13 residues. DNA for the CDR3: TGCGCCAGCAGCTTGGAAGGGGCCTATGGCTACACCTTC. It codes for CASSLEGAYGYTF. Full variable domain (outside the CDR3, taken from reference TRBV5-1 and TRBJ1-2): KAGVTQTPRYLIKTRGQQVTLSCSPISGHRSVSWYQQTPGQGLQFLFEYFSETQRNKGNFPGRFSGRQFSNSRSEMNVSTLELGDSALYLCASSLEGAYGYTFGSGTRLTVV.

The chain joins TRBV6-5 to TRBJ1-2; 8 positions match TRBD1. The CDR3 extends over 13 amino acids. Germline trimming cut 6 bases from V and 5 bases from J; bases unmatched to any gene: 5. Germline V gene sequence: CDR1 MNHEY, CDR2 SVGAGI. The chain's CDR3 is CASSWDRRYGYTF. The CDR3 DNA follows: TGTGCCAGCAGCTGGGACAGGCGGTATGGCTACACCTTC.

This clone was seen a handful of times. V gene TRBV30 combines with J gene TRBJ2-2; 8 bases line up with TRBD1. Germline V gene lookup returns CDR1 GTSNPN and CDR2 SVGIG (reference sequence). V gave up 2 bases and J gave up 6 bases; unmatched junction bases: 14. The CDR3 contains 17 residues. CDR3 protein: CAWSRYGTGVRPGELFF. In nucleotides, the CDR3 is TGTGCCTGGAGTAGATATGGGACAGGAGTTCGGCCCGGGGAGCTGTTTTTT. Looking up the rest from reference TRBV30 and TRBJ2-2 gives the full variable domain: SQTIHQWPATLVQPVGSPLSLECTVEGTSNPNLYWYRQAAGRGLQLLFYSVGIGQISSEVPQNLSASRPQDRQFILSSKKLLLSDSGFYLCAWSRYGTGVRPGELFFGEGSRLTVL.

For the CDR3, the DNA is TGTGCCAGCAGCCCTATGCGGGGTAGCGGGAACTACAATGAGCAGTTCTTC. It translates to CASSPMRGSGNYNEQFF. The chain is built from TRBV28 and TRBJ2-1; 8 nucleotides align to TRBD2. The V and J ends lost 6 bases and 3 bases, in that order; junction bases with no gene match: 13. CDR3 length: 17 amino acids. Germline V CDR1 and CDR2: MDHEN, SYDVKM.

The J gene is TRBJ1-4, the V gene TRBV11-2, with TRBD1 as a possible D gene (6 bases). CDR1 and CDR2 from the germline V gene are SGHAT and FQNNGV. V lost 2 bases to trimming and J lost 11 bases, with 9 bases between them. CDR3 size: 12 residues. CDR3 region: CASSLTGTKLFF. CDR3 nucleotide sequence: TGTGCCAGCAGCTTAACAGGGACGAAACTGTTTTTT.

The chain links TRBV6-6 to TRBJ1-2; the D gene is possibly TRBD1 (5 bases). This CDR3 spans 13 amino acids. Germline assignment: CDR1 MNHNY and CDR2 SVGAGI (reference sequence). V was trimmed by 6 bases and J by 4 bases, leaving 12 bases between them. The CDR3 DNA sequence: TGTGCCAGCAGCCGCGACAGAGCCTATGGCTACACCTTC. This translates into CASSRDRAYGYTF.

This clone was recorded a few times. The chain combines TRBV28 with TRBJ2-3, with unresolved D. This CDR3 is built from 17 residues. The germline gives CDR1 MDHEN, CDR2 SYDVKM. Trimming shortened V by 2 bases and J by 0 bases, and 15 bases separated the two germline ends. This CDR3 is CASSLPKPGLSTDTQYF. Here the CDR3 DNA reads TGTGCCAGCAGTTTACCAAAACCGGGCCTAAGCACAGATACGCAGTATTTT.

The chain combines TRBV5-1 with TRBJ2-3; D is undetermined. The germline V gene encodes CDR1 SGHRS and CDR2 YFSETQ. This CDR3 has 13 residues. V was cut by 4 bases and J by 3 bases, with 9 bases left in between. The CDR3 DNA is TGCGCCAGCAGCCCTGGTGTAACAGATACGCAGTATTTT. This codes for CASSPGVTDTQYF.

Here the CDR3 DNA reads TGTGCCAGCGGAGGACAGGCTGTCGGGCCCCTCCACTTT. Protein: CASGGQAVGPLHF. This chain uses TRBV6-5 with TRBJ1-6; TRBD1 agrees at 7 bases. The germline V gene has CDR1 MNHEY and CDR2 SVGAGI. This CDR3 contains 13 residues. With 8 bases clipped from V and 13 bases from J, the junction kept 11 bases outside the gene matches.